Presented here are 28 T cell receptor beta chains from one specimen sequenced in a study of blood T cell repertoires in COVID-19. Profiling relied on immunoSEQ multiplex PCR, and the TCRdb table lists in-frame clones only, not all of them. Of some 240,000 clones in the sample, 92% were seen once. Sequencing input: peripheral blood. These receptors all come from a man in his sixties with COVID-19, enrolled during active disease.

In DNA form, the CDR3 reads TGTGCCAGCAGCCTGGGACAGGGATTTACGCCCCAGCATTTT. This encodes CASSLGQGFTPQHF. The chain links TRBV11-3 to TRBJ1-5, with 9 bases identical to TRBD1. This CDR3 is 14 amino acids long. CDR1 and CDR2 (germline): SGHNT, YENEEA. J was trimmed by 9 bases and V by 5 bases; bases with no gene match: 8.

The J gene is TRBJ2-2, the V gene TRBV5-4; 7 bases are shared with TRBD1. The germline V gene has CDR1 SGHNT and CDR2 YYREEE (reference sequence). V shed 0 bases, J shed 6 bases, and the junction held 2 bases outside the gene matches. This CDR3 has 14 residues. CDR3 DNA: TGTGCCAGCAGCTTGGTAACAGGGGCCGGGGAGCTGTTTTTT. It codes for CASSLVTGAGELFF.

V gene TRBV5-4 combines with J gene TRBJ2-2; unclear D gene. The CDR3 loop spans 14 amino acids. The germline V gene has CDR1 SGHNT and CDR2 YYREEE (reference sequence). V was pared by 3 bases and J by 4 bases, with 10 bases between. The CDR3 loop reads CASSSQKSTGELFF. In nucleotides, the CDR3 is TGTGCCAGCAGCTCGCAGAAATCCACCGGGGAGCTGTTTTTT.

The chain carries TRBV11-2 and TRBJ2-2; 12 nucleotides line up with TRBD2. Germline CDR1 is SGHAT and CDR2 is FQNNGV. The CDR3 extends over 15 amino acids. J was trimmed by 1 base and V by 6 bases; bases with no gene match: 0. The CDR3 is CASRLAGGNTGELFF. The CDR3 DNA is TGTGCCAGCAGACTAGCGGGAGGGAACACCGGGGAGCTGTTTTTT.

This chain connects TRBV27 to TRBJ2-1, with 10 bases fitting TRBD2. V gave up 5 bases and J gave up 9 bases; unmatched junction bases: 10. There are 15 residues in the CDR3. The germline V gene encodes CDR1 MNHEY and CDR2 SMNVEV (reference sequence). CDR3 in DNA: TGTGCCAGCAGTCCTAGCGGGAGTGCGAAAGGTGAGCAGTTCTTC. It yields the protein CASSPSGSAKGEQFF.

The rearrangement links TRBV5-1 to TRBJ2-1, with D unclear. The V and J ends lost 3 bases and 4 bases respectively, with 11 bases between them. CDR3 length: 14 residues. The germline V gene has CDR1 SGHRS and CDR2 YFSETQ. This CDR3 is CASSSLDNYNEQFF. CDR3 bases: TGCGCCAGCAGCTCTCTCGACAATTACAATGAGCAGTTCTTC. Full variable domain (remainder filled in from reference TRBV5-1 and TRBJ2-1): KAGVTQTPRYLIKTRGQQVTLSCSPISGHRSVSWYQQTPGQGLQFLFEYFSETQRNKGNFPGRFSGRQFSNSRSEMNVSTLELGDSALYLCASSSLDNYNEQFFGPGTRLTVL.

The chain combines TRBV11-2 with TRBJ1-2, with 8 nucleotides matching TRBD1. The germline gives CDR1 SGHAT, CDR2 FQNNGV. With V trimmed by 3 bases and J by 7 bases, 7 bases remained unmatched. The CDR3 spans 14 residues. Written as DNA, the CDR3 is TGTGCCAGCAGCTTCGCTGGACAGGGCCTTGGCTACACCTTC. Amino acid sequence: CASSFAGQGLGYTF.

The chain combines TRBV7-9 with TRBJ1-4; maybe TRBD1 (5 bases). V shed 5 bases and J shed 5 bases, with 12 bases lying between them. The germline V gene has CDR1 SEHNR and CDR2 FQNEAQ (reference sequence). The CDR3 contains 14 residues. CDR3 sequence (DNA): TGTGCCAGCAGCCGAGACAGAGAAAATGAAAAACTGTTTTTT. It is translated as CASSRDRENEKLFF.

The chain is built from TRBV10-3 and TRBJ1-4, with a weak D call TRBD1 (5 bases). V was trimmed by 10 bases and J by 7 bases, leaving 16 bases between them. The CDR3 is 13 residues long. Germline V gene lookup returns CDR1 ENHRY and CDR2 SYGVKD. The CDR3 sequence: CATQGSPSEKLFF. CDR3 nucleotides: TGTGCCACTCAGGGTTCCCCTTCTGAAAAACTGTTTTTT.

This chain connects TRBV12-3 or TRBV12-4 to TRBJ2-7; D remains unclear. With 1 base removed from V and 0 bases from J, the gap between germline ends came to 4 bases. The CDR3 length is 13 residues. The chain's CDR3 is CASSLVSSYEQYF. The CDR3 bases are TGTGCCAGCAGTTTAGTCAGCTCCTACGAGCAGTACTTC.

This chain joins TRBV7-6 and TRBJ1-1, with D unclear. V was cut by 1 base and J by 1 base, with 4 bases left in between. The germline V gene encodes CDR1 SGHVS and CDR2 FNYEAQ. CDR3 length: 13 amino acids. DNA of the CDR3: TGTGCCAGCAGCTTAGGGCAGAACACTGAAGCTTTCTTT. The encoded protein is CASSLGQNTEAFF. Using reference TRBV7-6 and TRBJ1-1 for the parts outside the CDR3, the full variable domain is GAGVSQSPRYKVTKRGQDVALRCDPISGHVSLYWYRQALGQGPEFLTYFNYEAQQDKSGLPNDRFSAERPEGSISTLTIQRTEQRDSAMYRCASSLGQNTEAFFGQGTRLTVV.

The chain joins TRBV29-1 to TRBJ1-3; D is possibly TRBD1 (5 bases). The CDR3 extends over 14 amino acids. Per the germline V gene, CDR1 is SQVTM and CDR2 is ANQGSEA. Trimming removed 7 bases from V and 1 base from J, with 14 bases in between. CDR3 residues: CSGGTGVSGNTIYF. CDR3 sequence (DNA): TGCAGCGGGGGGACGGGGGTATCTGGAAACACCATATATTTT.

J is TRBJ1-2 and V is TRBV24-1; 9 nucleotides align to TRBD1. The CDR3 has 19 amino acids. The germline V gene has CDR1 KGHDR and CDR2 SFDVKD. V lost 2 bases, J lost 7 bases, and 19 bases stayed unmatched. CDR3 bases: TGTGCCACCAGTGATTCCTATCCCCAACCCGGGACAGGGTCGGGTGGCTACACCTTC. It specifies CATSDSYPQPGTGSGGYTF.

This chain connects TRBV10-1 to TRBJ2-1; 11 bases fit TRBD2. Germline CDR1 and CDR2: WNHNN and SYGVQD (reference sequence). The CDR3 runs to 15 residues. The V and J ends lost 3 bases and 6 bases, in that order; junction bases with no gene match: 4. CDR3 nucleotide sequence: TGCGCCAGCAGTGACACTAGCGGGGGAATCAATGAGCAGTTCTTC. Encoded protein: CASSDTSGGINEQFF.

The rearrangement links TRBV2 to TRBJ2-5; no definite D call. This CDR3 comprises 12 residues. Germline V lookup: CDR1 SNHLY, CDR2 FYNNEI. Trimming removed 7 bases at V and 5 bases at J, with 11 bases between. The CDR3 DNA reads TGTGCCAGCAATCCACAAGCGGAGACCCAGTACTTC. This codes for CASNPQAETQYF.

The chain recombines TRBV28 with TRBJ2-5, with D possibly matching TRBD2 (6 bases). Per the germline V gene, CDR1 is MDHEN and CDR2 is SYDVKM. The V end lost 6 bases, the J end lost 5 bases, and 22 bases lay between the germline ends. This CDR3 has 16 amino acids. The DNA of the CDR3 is TGTGCCAGCAGGTCTACCGGGACTCAAACTAGGGAGACCCAGTACTTC. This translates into CASRSTGTQTRETQYF.

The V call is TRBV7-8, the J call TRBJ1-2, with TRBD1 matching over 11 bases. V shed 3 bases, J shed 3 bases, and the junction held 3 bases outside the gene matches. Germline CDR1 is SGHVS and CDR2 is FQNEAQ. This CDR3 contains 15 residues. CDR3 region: CASSLGQGVDYGYTF. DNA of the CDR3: TGTGCCAGCAGCTTGGGACAGGGGGTCGACTATGGCTACACCTTC. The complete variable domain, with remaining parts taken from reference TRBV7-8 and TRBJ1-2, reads GAGVSQSPRYKVAKRGQDVALRCDPISGHVSLFWYQQALGQGPEFLTYFQNEAQLDKSGLPSDRFFAERPEGSVSTLKIQRTQQEDSAVYLCASSLGQGVDYGYTFGSGTRLTVV.

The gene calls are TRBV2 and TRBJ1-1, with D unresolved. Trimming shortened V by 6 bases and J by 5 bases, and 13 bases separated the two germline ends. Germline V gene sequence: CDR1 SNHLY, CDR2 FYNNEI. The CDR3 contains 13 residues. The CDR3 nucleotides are TGTGCCAGCAGAACGGCCAGGATAACTGAAGCTTTCTTT. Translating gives CASRTARITEAFF.

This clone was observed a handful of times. CDR3 DNA: TGTGCCAGCAGTGGACAGGGTGCGGGGACTAATGAAAAACTGTTTTTT. Its protein is CASSGQGAGTNEKLFF. The J gene is TRBJ1-4, the V gene TRBV25-1; the match to TRBD1 covers 7 bases. CDR1 and CDR2 (germline): MGHDK, SYGVNS. J lost 2 bases, V lost 4 bases, and 7 bases had no gene match. The CDR3 spans 16 residues. The full variable domain, with the rest looked up from reference TRBV25-1 and TRBJ1-4, is EADIYQTPRYLVIGTGKKITLECSQTMGHDKMYWYQQDPGMELHLIHYSYGVNSTEKGDLSSESTVSRIRTEHFPLTLESARPSHTSQYLCASSGQGAGTNEKLFFGSGTQLSVL.

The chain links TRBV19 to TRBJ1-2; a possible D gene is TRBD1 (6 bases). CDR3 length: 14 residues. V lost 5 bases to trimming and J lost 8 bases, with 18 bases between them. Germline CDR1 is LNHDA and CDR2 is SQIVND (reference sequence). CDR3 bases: TGTGCCAGTAGTTCGGAATCAGGGGCAGTAGGCTACACCTTC. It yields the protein CASSSESGAVGYTF.

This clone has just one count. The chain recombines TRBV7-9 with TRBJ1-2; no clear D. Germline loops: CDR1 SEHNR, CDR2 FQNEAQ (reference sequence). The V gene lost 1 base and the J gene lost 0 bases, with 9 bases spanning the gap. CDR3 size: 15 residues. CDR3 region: CASSLGGSANYGYTF. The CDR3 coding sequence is TGTGCCAGCAGCTTAGGAGGGTCTGCTAACTATGGCTACACCTTC.

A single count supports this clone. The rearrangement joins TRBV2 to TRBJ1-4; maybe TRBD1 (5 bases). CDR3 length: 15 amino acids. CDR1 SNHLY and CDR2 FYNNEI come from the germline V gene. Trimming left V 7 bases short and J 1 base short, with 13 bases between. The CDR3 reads CASTSEGVTNEKLFF. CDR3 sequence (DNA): TGTGCCAGCACCAGTGAAGGGGTAACTAATGAAAAACTGTTTTTT.

For the CDR3, the DNA is TGTGCCAGCAGTGAAGACAGGGATTCCTACGAGCAGTACTTC. Encoded protein: CASSEDRDSYEQYF. The chain carries TRBV6-1 and TRBJ2-7; tentatively, D is TRBD1 (6 bases). Germline CDR1 MNHNS, CDR2 SASEGT. Trimming shortened V by 1 base and J by 1 base, and 8 bases separated the two germline ends. The CDR3 totals 14 residues.

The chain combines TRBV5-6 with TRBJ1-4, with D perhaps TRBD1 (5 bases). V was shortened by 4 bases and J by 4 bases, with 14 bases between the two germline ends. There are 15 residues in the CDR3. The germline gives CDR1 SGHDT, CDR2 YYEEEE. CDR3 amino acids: CASSLRTPGNEKLFF. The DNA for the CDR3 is TGTGCCAGCAGCCTAAGGACACCCGGTAATGAAAAACTGTTTTTT. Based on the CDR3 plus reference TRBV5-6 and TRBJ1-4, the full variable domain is DAGVTQSPTHLIKTRGQQVTLRCSPKSGHDTVSWYQQALGQGPQFIFQYYEEEERQRGNFPDRFSGHQFPNYSSELNVNALLLGDSALYLCASSLRTPGNEKLFFGSGTQLSVL.

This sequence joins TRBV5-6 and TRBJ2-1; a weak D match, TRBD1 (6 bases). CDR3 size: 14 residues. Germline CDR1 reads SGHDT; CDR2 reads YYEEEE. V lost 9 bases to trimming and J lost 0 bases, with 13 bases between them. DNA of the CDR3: TGTGCCACAGGGGTCTGGGGCTCCTACAATGAGCAGTTCTTC. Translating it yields CATGVWGSYNEQFF.

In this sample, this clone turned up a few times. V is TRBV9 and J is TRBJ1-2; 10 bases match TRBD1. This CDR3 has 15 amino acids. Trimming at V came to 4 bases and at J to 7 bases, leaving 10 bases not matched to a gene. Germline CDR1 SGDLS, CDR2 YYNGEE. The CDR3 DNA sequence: TGTGCCAGCAGCATACAAGACAGGGGGCTTGGTGGCTACACCTTC. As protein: CASSIQDRGLGGYTF.

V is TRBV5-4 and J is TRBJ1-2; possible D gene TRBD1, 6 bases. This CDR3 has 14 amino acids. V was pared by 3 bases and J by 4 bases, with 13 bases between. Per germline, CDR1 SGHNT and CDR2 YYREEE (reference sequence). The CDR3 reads CASSSGHPLYGYTF. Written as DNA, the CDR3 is TGTGCCAGCAGCTCGGGACATCCCCTCTATGGCTACACCTTC.

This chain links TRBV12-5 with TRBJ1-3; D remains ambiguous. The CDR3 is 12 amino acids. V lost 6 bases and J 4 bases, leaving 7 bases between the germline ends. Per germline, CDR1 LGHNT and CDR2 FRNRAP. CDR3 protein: CASGSQGNTIYF. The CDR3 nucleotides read TGTGCTAGTGGCTCACAGGGAAACACCATATATTTT.